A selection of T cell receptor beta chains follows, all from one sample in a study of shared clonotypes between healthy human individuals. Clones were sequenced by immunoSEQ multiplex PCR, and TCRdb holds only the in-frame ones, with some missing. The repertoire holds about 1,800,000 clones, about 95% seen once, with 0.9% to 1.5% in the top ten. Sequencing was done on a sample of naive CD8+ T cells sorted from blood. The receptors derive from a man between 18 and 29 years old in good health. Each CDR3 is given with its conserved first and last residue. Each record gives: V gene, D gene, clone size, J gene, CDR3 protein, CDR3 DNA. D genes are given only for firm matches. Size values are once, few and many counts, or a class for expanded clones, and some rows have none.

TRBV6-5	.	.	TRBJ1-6	CASSYSSGDNSPLHF	TGTGCCAGCAGTTACTCGTCGGGGGATAATTCACCCCTCCACTTT
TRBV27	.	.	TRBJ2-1	CASSLSARGLHFSSYNEQFF	TGTGCCAGCAGTTTATCCGCCAGGGGCCTTCATTTCAGCTCCTACAATGAGCAGTTCTTC
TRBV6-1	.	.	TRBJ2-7	CASSETVSFSYEQYF	TGTGCCAGCAGTGAAACAGTTTCCTTCTCCTACGAGCAGTACTTC
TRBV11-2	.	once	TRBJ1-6	CASSTAGVPSPLHF	TGTGCCAGCAGCACCGCCGGGGTCCCTTCACCCCTCCACTTT
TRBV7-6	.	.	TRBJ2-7	CASSLASSYEQYF	TGTGCCAGCAGCTTGGCATCCTCCTACGAGCAGTACTTC
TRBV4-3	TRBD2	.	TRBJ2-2	CASSQLAGGPGTGELFF	TGCGCCAGCAGCCAATTAGCGGGAGGGCCCGGCACCGGGGAGCTGTTTTTT
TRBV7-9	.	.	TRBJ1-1	CASSEGTSNTEAFF	TGTGCCAGCAGCGAAGGGACTTCGAACACTGAAGCTTTCTTT
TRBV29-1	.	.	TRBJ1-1	CSSRGGNTEAFF	TGCAGCTCAAGGGGGGGGAACACTGAAGCTTTCTTT
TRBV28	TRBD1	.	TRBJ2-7	CASRPTGGWYEQYF	TGTGCCAGCAGGCCGACAGGGGGCTGGTACGAGCAGTACTTC
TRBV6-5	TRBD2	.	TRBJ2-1	CASSYSGGGPHNEQFF	TGTGCCAGCAGTTACTCCGGGGGGGGGCCCCACAATGAGCAGTTCTTC
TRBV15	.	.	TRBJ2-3	CATSRGRGPDTQYF	TGTGCCACCAGCAGAGGCCGGGGGCCAGATACGCAGTATTTT
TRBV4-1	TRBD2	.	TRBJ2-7	CASSHTTSGSYEQYF	TGCGCCAGCAGCCACACGACTAGCGGCTCCTACGAGCAGTACTTC
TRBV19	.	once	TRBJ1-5	CASSIDGENQPQHF	TGTGCCAGTAGTATTGACGGGGAGAATCAGCCCCAGCATTTT
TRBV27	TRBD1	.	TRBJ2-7	CASSETGENEQYF	TGTGCCAGCAGCGAGACAGGGGAGAACGAGCAGTACTTC
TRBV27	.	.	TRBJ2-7	CASNPVGEGYEQYF	TGTGCCAGCAACCCCGTCGGGGAAGGCTACGAGCAGTACTTC
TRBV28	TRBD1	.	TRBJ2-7	CASSPLTGNYEQYF	TGTGCCAGCAGTCCCCTGACAGGGAACTACGAGCAGTACTTC
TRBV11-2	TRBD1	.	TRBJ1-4	CASSLGTGLNEKLFF	TGTGCCAGCAGCTTAGGGACAGGACTTAATGAAAAACTGTTTTTT
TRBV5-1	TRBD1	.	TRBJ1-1	CASSWGQGAAEAFF	TGCGCCAGCAGCTGGGGACAGGGAGCGGCTGAAGCTTTCTTT
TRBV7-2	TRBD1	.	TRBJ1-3	CASSSYRTGINTIYF	TGTGCCAGCAGCTCCTATAGGACAGGGATCAACACCATATATTTT
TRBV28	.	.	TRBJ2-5	CASSLFLYGGTKETQYF	TGTGCCAGCAGTTTATTTTTGTATGGGGGAACGAAAGAGACCCAGTACTTC
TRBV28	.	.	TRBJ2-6	CASSPRSGANVLTF	TGTGCCAGCAGTCCCAGGTCTGGGGCCAACGTCCTGACTTTC
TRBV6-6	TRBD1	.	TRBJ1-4	CASNPTGGNEKLFF	TGTGCCAGCAACCCGACAGGGGGGAATGAAAAACTGTTTTTT
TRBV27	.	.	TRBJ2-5	CASALSRAETQYF	TGTGCCAGCGCCCTAAGCCGTGCGGAGACCCAGTACTTC
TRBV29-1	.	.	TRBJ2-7	CSVDQNYEQYF	TGCAGCGTTGATCAGAACTACGAGCAGTACTTC
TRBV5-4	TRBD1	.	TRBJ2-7	CASSYGTGHSYEQYF	TGTGCCAGCAGCTATGGGACAGGGCATTCCTACGAGCAGTACTTC
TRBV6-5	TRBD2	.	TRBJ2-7	CASSYGGVGYEQYF	TGTGCCAGCAGTTACGGGGGGGTCGGCTACGAGCAGTACTTC
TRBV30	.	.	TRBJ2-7	CAWSVLLGEAEQYF	TGTGCCTGGAGTGTACTTTTAGGGGAGGCCGAGCAGTACTTC
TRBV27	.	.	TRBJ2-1	CASRDTLIQFF	TGTGCCAGCAGGGACACTCTCATACAGTTCTTC
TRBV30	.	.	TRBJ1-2	CAWSADPSSYTF	TGTGCCTGGAGTGCAGATCCCTCTAGCTACACCTTC
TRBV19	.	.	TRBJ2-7	CASSAGHTYEQYF	TGTGCCAGTAGTGCCGGACACACCTACGAGCAGTACTTC
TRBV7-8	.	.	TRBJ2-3	CAMESVLDTDTQYF	TGTGCCATGGAATCAGTTCTTGACACAGATACGCAGTATTTT
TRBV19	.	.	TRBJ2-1	CASSIPYNEQFF	TGTGCCAGTAGTATCCCGTACAATGAGCAGTTCTTC
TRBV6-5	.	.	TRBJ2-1	CASSYSNGNNEQFF	TGTGCCAGCAGTTACTCTAATGGGAACAATGAGCAGTTCTTC
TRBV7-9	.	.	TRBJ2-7	CASSFGSGGAYEQYF	TGTGCCAGCAGCTTCGGCAGCGGAGGGGCCTACGAGCAGTACTTC
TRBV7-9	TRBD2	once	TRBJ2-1	CASSLITTREAHEQFF	TGTGCCAGCAGCTTAATCACTACGCGGGAGGCCCATGAGCAGTTCTTC
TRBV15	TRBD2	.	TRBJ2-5	CATSSSSRGGGPVWQETQYF	TGTGCCACCAGCAGCTCATCTAGGGGCGGGGGTCCCGTATGGCAAGAGACCCAGTACTTC
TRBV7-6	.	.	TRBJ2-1	CASSLFVTPYNEQFF	TGTGCCAGCAGCTTATTTGTTACCCCGTACAATGAGCAGTTCTTC
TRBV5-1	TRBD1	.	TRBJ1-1	CASSLAFEGQGNLRAFF	TGCGCCAGCAGCTTGGCCTTTGAGGGACAGGGCAATTTAAGAGCTTTCTTT
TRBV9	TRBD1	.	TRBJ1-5	CASSVGQGAWPQHF	TGTGCCAGCAGCGTAGGACAGGGAGCTTGGCCCCAGCATTTT
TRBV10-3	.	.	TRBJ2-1	CAISDPAGTKPSSSYNEQFF	TGTGCCATCAGTGACCCAGCGGGGACAAAACCATCTAGCTCCTACAATGAGCAGTTCTTC
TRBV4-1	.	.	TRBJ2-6	CASSTGRAGANVLTF	TGCGCCAGCAGCACCGGAAGGGCTGGGGCCAACGTCCTGACTTTC
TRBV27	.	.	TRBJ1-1	CASSFGGRAEAFF	TGTGCCAGCAGTTTTGGGGGTAGAGCTGAAGCTTTCTTT
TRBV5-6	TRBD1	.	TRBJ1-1	CASSFEGATEAFF	TGTGCCAGCAGCTTTGAGGGGGCCACTGAAGCTTTCTTT
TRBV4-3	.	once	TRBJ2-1	CASSQDGESDGYNEQFF	TGCGCCAGCAGCCAAGATGGGGAAAGCGACGGCTACAATGAGCAGTTCTTC
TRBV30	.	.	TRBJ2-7	CAWSVLGANEQYF	TGTGCCTGGAGTGTGCTTGGGGCGAACGAGCAGTACTTC
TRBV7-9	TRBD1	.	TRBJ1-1	CASSTWTGLIAEAFF	TGTGCCAGCAGCACCTGGACAGGGCTAATTGCTGAAGCTTTCTTT
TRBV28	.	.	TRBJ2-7	CASSPKLGWDFPPYEQYF	TGTGCCAGCAGTCCCAAGCTCGGGTGGGACTTCCCCCCCTACGAGCAGTACTTC
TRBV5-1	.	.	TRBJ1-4	CASSFLADYNEKLFF	TGCGCCAGCAGCTTTCTGGCAGACTATAATGAAAAACTGTTTTTT